This passage covers 20 T cell receptor beta chains from one sample sequenced in a study of shared clonotypes between healthy human individuals. Only in-frame clones appear in the TCRdb table, and some are missing; sequencing was by immunoSEQ multiplex PCR. The sample has some 1,600,000 clones, 95% to 99% seen once; the top ten hold about 0.45%. What was sequenced was naive CD4+ T cells sorted from blood. Subset meaning: CD45RA+ positively selected. These receptors came from a man aged 30 to 39 in good health.

The chain has TRBV7-3 and TRBJ2-6; unclear D gene. From germline, CDR1 is SGHTA and CDR2 FQGTGA. Trimming took 1 base from V and 0 from J, leaving 13 bases between them. This CDR3 region has 18 residues. The chain's CDR3 is CASSLRSPVGSGANVLTF. CDR3 coding DNA: TGTGCCAGCAGCTTAAGGTCGCCAGTCGGCTCTGGGGCCAACGTCCTGACTTTC. The full variable domain, rest sourced from reference TRBV7-3 and TRBJ2-6, is GAGVSQTPSNKVTEKGKYVELRCDPISGHTALYWYRQSLGQGPEFLIYFQGTGAADDSGLPNDRFFAVRPEGSVSTLKIQRTERGDSAVYLCASSLRSPVGSGANVLTFGAGSRLTVL.

In nucleotides, the CDR3 is TGTGCCAGCAGCTTAAGCCCGACAGGGGCGGCGGGAGCTTACAATGAGCAGTTCTTC. Amino acids: CASSLSPTGAAGAYNEQFF. The chain has TRBV11-2 and TRBJ2-1, with D possibly TRBD1 on 8 matching bases. This CDR3 is 19 amino acids long. Germline values: CDR1 SGHAT, CDR2 FQNNGV. Trimming shortened V by 2 bases and J by 4 bases, and 24 bases separated the two germline ends.

The chain couples TRBV19 to TRBJ2-7; either TRBD1 or TRBD2 may fit D (5 bases each). The ends were cut back, 6 bases at V and 8 bases at J, with 17 bases in the middle. The V gene's germline CDR1 is LNHDA and CDR2 SQIVND (reference sequence). The CDR3 sequence is 13 residues long. Here the CDR3 reads CASRGPWGSQQYF. The CDR3 DNA reads as TGTGCCAGTAGGGGCCCGTGGGGGAGCCAGCAGTACTTC.

This clone appeared once. J is TRBJ2-1 and V is TRBV7-6; 10 bases match TRBD2. This CDR3 contains 16 residues. Germline CDR1 and CDR2: SGHVS and FNYEAQ. With 3 bases clipped from V and 2 bases from J, the junction kept 4 bases outside the gene matches. The CDR3 loop is CASSFTSGNAYNEQFF. CDR3 DNA sequence: TGTGCCAGCAGCTTCACTAGCGGGAATGCCTACAATGAGCAGTTCTTC.

This chain uses TRBV19 with TRBJ1-5; possible D gene TRBD1, 6 bases. There are 14 residues in the CDR3. From germline, CDR1 is LNHDA and CDR2 SQIVND (reference sequence). V was clipped by 5 bases and J by 7 bases, with 15 bases between them. CDR3 protein: CASSYLGAGQPQHF. The CDR3 coding sequence is TGTGCCAGTAGTTACTTGGGGGCGGGACAGCCCCAGCATTTT. The full variable domain, rest sourced from reference TRBV19 and TRBJ1-5, is DGGITQSPKYLFRKEGQNVTLSCEQNLNHDAMYWYRQDPGQGLRLIYYSQIVNDFQKGDIAEGYSVSREKKESFPLTVTSAQKNPTAFYLCASSYLGAGQPQHFGDGTRLSIL.

This chain links TRBV27 with TRBJ1-4; D ambiguous. This CDR3 comprises 16 residues. With 4 bases removed from V and 4 bases from J, the gap between germline ends came to 16 bases. Germline-derived CDR1 and CDR2 are MNHEY and SMNVEV (reference sequence). Here the CDR3 DNA reads TGTGCCAGCAGTTCCCTTCGGGGTTACGGTAATGAAAAACTGTTTTTT. It is translated as CASSSLRGYGNEKLFF.

The chain recombines TRBV18 with TRBJ2-5, with TRBD2 matching 10 bases. The CDR3 has 17 amino acids. The ends lost 3 bases at V and 5 bases at J; junction bases unmatched: 12. Germline-derived CDR1 and CDR2 are KGHSH and LQKENI. The CDR3 is CASSPLPSSGRWETQYF. CDR3 bases: TGTGCCAGCTCACCCCTTCCTTCTAGCGGGAGATGGGAGACCCAGTACTTC.

V is TRBV6-5 and J is TRBJ2-7; the match to TRBD1 covers 10 bases. Germline V gene lookup returns CDR1 MNHEY and CDR2 SVGAGI. Trimming took 1 base from V and 2 from J; bases not matched to a gene: 5. This CDR3 has 16 residues. CDR3 bases: TGTGCCAGCAGTTACTTAACCGGGACAGGGGCCTACGAGCAGTACTTC. Translated, it gives CASSYLTGTGAYEQYF.

The chain employs TRBV11-2 and TRBJ1-5, with unresolved D. The CDR3 has 15 residues. V dropped 1 base and J dropped 4 bases, with 11 bases sitting between them. Germline assignment: CDR1 SGHAT and CDR2 FQNNGV. The CDR3 is CASSLGAAPNQPQHF. The CDR3 DNA follows: TGTGCCAGCAGCTTAGGGGCAGCGCCAAATCAGCCCCAGCATTTT.

The chain joins TRBV7-8 to TRBJ2-7; 9 bases are a match to TRBD1. The CDR3 contains 17 residues. Trimming removed 5 bases from V and 5 bases from J; junction bases left unmatched: 16. CDR1 SGHVS and CDR2 FQNEAQ come from the germline V gene. CDR3 residues: CASSPKIGGTGYNEQYF. DNA of the CDR3: TGTGCCAGCAGCCCGAAAATCGGGGGGACAGGGTACAACGAGCAGTACTTC.

The chain has TRBV5-5 and TRBJ1-2, with D possibly being TRBD1 (5 bases). This CDR3 has 16 residues. V was shortened by 3 bases and J by 2 bases, with 17 bases between the two germline ends. Germline CDR1 SGHKS, CDR2 YYEKEE (reference sequence). The CDR3 loop is CASSSVLGPINYGYTF. The CDR3 DNA sequence: TGTGCCAGCAGCTCTGTTTTGGGGCCAATCAACTATGGCTACACCTTC.

The rearrangement joins TRBV5-1 to TRBJ2-2, with D unclear. CDR1 SGHRS and CDR2 YFSETQ come from the germline V gene. The ends were cut back, 4 bases at V and 6 bases at J, with 13 bases in the middle. This CDR3 has 14 amino acids. The CDR3 region has the DNA TGCGCCAGCAGCCTGGGGTCCCCCTCCGGGGAGCTGTTTTTT. It encodes CASSLGSPSGELFF.

The chain uses TRBV19 and TRBJ2-2; no definite D call. The CDR3 extends over 16 amino acids. V dropped 3 bases and J dropped 1 base, with 12 bases sitting between them. Germline loops: CDR1 LNHDA, CDR2 SQIVND (reference sequence). CDR3 DNA sequence: TGTGCCAGTAGTATGAATCGGCAAAAGAACACCGGGGAGCTGTTTTTT. It yields the protein CASSMNRQKNTGELFF. Using reference TRBV19 and TRBJ2-2 for the parts outside the CDR3, the full variable domain is DGGITQSPKYLFRKEGQNVTLSCEQNLNHDAMYWYRQDPGQGLRLIYYSQIVNDFQKGDIAEGYSVSREKKESFPLTVTSAQKNPTAFYLCASSMNRQKNTGELFFGEGSRLTVL.

The chain uses TRBV7-9 and TRBJ2-7; 14 bases match TRBD2. This CDR3 contains 17 residues. Germline V CDR1 and CDR2: SEHNR, FQNEAQ (reference sequence). V was clipped by 5 bases and J by 1 base; unmatched bases: 7. The CDR3 reads CASSPGTSGRGSYEQYF. The CDR3, as DNA: TGTGCCAGCAGCCCCGGGACTAGCGGGAGAGGGTCCTACGAGCAGTACTTC.

This rearrangement joins TRBV4-1 to TRBJ2-7, with D perhaps TRBD2 (6 bases). CDR1 MGHRA and CDR2 YSYEKL come from the germline V gene. This CDR3 has 16 amino acids. V lost 3 bases to trimming and J lost 0 bases, with 15 bases between them. The DNA of the CDR3 is TGCGCCAGCAGCCAGGGACCCATCGGGGGCTCCTACGAGCAGTACTTC. This sequence encodes CASSQGPIGGSYEQYF.

This rearrangement joins TRBV15 to TRBJ2-1; possibly TRBD2 for D (6 bases). The CDR3 extends over 15 amino acids. From germline, CDR1 is LNHNV and CDR2 YYDKDF (reference sequence). The V end was cut by 3 bases, the J end by 10 bases, with 19 bases between. The CDR3 spells CATSRAGPGLWEQFF. The CDR3 DNA is TGTGCCACCAGCAGGGCGGGACCGGGGCTTTGGGAGCAGTTCTTC.

The gene calls are TRBV18 and TRBJ2-7, with D perhaps matching TRBD1 (5 bases). CDR1 is KGHSH and CDR2 is LQKENI in the germline V gene. V shed 3 bases and J shed 5 bases, with 8 bases lying between them. The CDR3 runs to 12 residues. The DNA for the CDR3 is TGTGCCAGCTCACCGGGGCCCAACGAGCAGTACTTC. It specifies CASSPGPNEQYF. Drawing the rest from reference TRBV18 and TRBJ2-7, the complete variable domain is NAGVMQNPRHLVRRRGQEARLRCSPMKGHSHVYWYRQLPEEGLKFMVYLQKENIIDESGMPKERFSAEFPKEGPSILRIQQVVRGDSAAYFCASSPGPNEQYFGPGTRLTVT.

CDR3 in amino acids: CASRGGGGLSTGELFF. The CDR3 DNA reads TGTGCCAGCAGGGGAGGCGGGGGGCTCAGCACCGGGGAGCTGTTTTTT. V and J are TRBV5-6 and TRBJ2-2, with 8 bases fitting TRBD2. This CDR3 comprises 16 residues. Germline CDR1 SGHDT, CDR2 YYEEEE. Trimming cost V 5 bases and J 4 bases; bases outside gene matches: 10.

The rearrangement uses TRBV18 and TRBJ1-4; D is possibly TRBD1 (5 bases). Germline lookup yields CDR1 KGHSH and CDR2 LQKENI. The CDR3 extends over 12 amino acids. Trimming cost V 6 bases and J 8 bases, with 10 bases left between them. This CDR3 reads CASSSKGEKLFF. Written as DNA, the CDR3 is TGTGCCAGCTCGTCGAAGGGGGAAAAACTGTTTTTT. The full variable domain, its missing parts supplied by reference TRBV18 and TRBJ1-4, is NAGVMQNPRHLVRRRGQEARLRCSPMKGHSHVYWYRQLPEEGLKFMVYLQKENIIDESGMPKERFSAEFPKEGPSILRIQQVVRGDSAAYFCASSSKGEKLFFGSGTQLSVL.

The chain carries TRBV5-1 and TRBJ2-2, with D tentatively TRBD1 (5 bases). This CDR3 spans 16 amino acids. Germline-derived CDR1 and CDR2 are SGHRS and YFSETQ. V lost 1 base and J lost 6, with 16 bases in between. This CDR3 reads CASSLPSSGRAGELFF. CDR3 DNA sequence: TGCGCCAGCAGCTTGCCTTCCTCAGGGCGCGCCGGGGAGCTGTTTTTT.